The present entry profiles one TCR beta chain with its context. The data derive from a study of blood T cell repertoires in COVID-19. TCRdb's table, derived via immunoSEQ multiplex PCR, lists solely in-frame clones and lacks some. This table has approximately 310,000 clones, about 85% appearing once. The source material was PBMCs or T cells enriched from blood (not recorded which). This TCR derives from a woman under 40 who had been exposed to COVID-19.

The CDR3 loop reads CASILLGGQGNTEAFF. Written as DNA, the CDR3 is TGTGCCAGCATCTTGTTGGGTGGACAGGGTAACACTGAAGCTTTCTTT. The chain employs TRBV28 and TRBJ1-1; 8 bases fit TRBD1. The CDR3 extends over 16 amino acids. The J segment lost 2 bases and the V segment lost 7 bases, leaving 12 bases of the junction unmatched. CDR1 and CDR2 (germline): MDHEN, SYDVKM. Using reference TRBV28 and TRBJ1-1 for the parts outside the CDR3, the full variable domain is DVKVTQSSRYLVKRTGEKVFLECVQDMDHENMFWYRQDPGLGLRLIYFSYDVKMKEKGDIPEGYSVSREKKERFSLILESASTNQTSMYLCASILLGGQGNTEAFFGQGTRLTVV.